The present TCR beta chain was sequenced within a study of CD8 T cells in Susac syndrome. On this clonotype itself: Its specificity is not known.

The authors carried out high-throughput sequencing of TCR beta. They applied it to CD8+ and CD4+ T cells obtained from blood. There are 13 residues in the CDR3. Deletions cut 10 bases from V and 2 bases from J, with 15 bases between. Random hexamers were used to reverse transcribe the RNA input (roughly 0.5 to 1 ug). Using its own MiXCR run on the immunoSEQ multiplex PCR reads, TCRdb lists one record per CDR3 protein. The sample shows about 140,000 distinct CDR3 sequences, about 95% of them seen only once. Study-wide findings and caveats: The study recognized that its TCR sequencing and HLA analysis covered a relatively small number of individuals.

The V gene is TRBV12-3 or TRBV12-4, the J gene TRBJ2-7; D possibly corresponds to TRBD1 (5 bases). The specimen sequenced was CD4+ T cells from PBMCs. The clonotype originates from a human donor with Susac syndrome. The CDR3 spells CATSTDFTYEQYF. CDR3 nucleotides: TGTGCCACCTCGACAGATTTCACCTACGAGCAGTACTTC.